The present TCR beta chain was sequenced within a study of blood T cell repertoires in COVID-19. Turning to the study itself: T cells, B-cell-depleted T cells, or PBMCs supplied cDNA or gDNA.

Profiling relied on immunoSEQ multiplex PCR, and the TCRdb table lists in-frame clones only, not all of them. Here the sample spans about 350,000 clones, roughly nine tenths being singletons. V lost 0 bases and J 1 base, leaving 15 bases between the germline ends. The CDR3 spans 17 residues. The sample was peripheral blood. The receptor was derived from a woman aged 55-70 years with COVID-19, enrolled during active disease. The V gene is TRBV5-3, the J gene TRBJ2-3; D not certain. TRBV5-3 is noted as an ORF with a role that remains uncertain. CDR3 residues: CARSLGCVLSRTDTQYF. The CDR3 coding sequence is TGTGCCAGAAGCTTGGGGTGTGTCCTATCCCGCACAGATACGCAGTATTTT.